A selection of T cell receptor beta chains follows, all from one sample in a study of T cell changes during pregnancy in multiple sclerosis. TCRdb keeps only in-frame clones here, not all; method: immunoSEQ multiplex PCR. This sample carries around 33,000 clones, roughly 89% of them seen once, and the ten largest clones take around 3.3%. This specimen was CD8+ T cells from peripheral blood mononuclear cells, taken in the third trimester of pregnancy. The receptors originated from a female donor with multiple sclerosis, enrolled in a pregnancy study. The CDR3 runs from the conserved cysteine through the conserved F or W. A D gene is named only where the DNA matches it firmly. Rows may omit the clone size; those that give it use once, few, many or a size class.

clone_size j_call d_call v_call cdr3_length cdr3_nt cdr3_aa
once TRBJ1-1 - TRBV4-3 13 TGCGCCAGCAGCCAAGGGCAGAACACTGAAGCTTTCTTT CASSQGQNTEAFF
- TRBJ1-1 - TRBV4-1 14 TGCGCCAGCAGCCAACAGTACCCTAACACTGAAGCTTTCTTT CASSQQYPNTEAFF
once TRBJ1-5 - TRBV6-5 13 TGTGCCAGCAGGCGGGGGGGGGCTCAGCCCCAGCATTTT CASRRGGAQPQHF
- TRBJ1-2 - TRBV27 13 TGTGCCAGCAGTTGGACAGCAAGCTATGGCTACACCTTC CASSWTASYGYTF
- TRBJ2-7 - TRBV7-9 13 TGTGCCAGCAGCTTCGAGGCCTCCTACGAGCAGTACTTC CASSFEASYEQYF
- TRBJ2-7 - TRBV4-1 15 TGCGCCAGCAGCCAGGGACTCGCGAGCTCCTACGAGCAGTACTTC CASSQGLASSYEQYF
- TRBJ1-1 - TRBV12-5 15 TGTGCTAGTGGTTTGATGGGGGGGATGAACACTGAAGCTTTCTTT CASGLMGGMNTEAFF
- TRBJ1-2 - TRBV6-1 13 TGTGCCAGCAGTGAAGGACAGGTTCTGGGCTACACCTTC CASSEGQVLGYTF
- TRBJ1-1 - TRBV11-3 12 TGTGCCAGCAGCTTAGGGTCCGGTCTAGCTTTCTTT CASSLGSGLAFF
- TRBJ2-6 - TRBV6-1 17 TGTGCCAGCAGTGAAGTCCCCGCGGACACTGGGGCCAACGTCCTGACTTTC CASSEVPADTGANVLTF
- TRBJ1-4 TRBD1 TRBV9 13 TGTGCCAGCAGCGCAACAGGGGACGGAAAACTGTTTTTT CASSATGDGKLFF
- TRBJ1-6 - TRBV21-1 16 TGTGCCAGCAACCCACAGGCCAGCTCCTATAATTCACCCCTCCACTTT CASNPQASSYNSPLHF
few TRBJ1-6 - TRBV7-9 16 TGTGCCAGCAGCTCGTGGCGGGGGTCGGATAATTCACCCCTCCACTTT CASSSWRGSDNSPLHF
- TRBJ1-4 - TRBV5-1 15 TGCGCCAGCAGCTTGCGTCCGGGGTTTAATGAAAAACTGTTTTTT CASSLRPGFNEKLFF
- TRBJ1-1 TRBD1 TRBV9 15 TGTGCCAGCAGCCCGCTGACAGGGTATTTGACTGAAGCTTTCTTT CASSPLTGYLTEAFF
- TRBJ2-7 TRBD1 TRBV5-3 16 TGTGCCAGAAGCTTGGGACAGGGGGCGGCCTCCTACGAGCAGTACTTC CARSLGQGAASYEQYF
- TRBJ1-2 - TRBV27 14 TGTGCCAGCAGTTTAACAGGGTTTAACTATGGCTACACCTTC CASSLTGFNYGYTF
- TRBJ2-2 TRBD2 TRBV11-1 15 TGTGCCAGCAGCTTAGGGCTAGCGGCCACCGGGGAGCTGTTTTTT CASSLGLAATGELFF
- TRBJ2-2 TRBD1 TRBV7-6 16 TGTGCCAGCAGCTTAGCGGAAGACAGGGTAATCGGGGAGCTGTTTTTT CASSLAEDRVIGELFF
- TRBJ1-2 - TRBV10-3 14 TGTGCCATCAGTGAGGGTGTAGCTAACTATGGCTACACCTTC CAISEGVANYGYTF
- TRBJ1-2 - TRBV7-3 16 TGTGCCAGCAGCTTAGTGGGGGGGGGCGGTCAGTATGGCTACACCTTC CASSLVGGGGQYGYTF
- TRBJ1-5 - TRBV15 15 TGTGCCACCAGCAGTGTCCCAGGGGACAATCAGCCCCAGCATTTT CATSSVPGDNQPQHF
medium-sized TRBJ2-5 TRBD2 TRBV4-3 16 TGCGCCAGCAGCCAAAGTCTGGCGGGGGGGTTTGAGACCCAGTACTTC CASSQSLAGGFETQYF
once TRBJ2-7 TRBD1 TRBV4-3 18 TGCGCCAGCAGCCAAGACTCTACGACAGGGGGCTCCCCCTACGAGCAGTACTTC CASSQDSTTGGSPYEQYF
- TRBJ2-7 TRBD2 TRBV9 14 TGTGCCAGCAGCTCTACGGGCGGGGGGCCCGAGCAGTACTTC CASSSTGGGPEQYF
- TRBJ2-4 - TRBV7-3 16 TGTGCCAGCAGCTTAGGCGCCGGAGGGCCCCTTGACATTCAGTACTTC CASSLGAGGPLDIQYF
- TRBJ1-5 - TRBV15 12 TGTGCCACCAGCAGAGCTAATCAGCCCCAGCATTTT CATSRANQPQHF
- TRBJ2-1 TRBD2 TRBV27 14 TGTGCCAGCCGTTGGGGGGGTGCCTACAATGAGCAGTTCTTC CASRWGGAYNEQFF
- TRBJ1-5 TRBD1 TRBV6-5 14 TGTGCCAGCAGCTGGACAGGGGAAGGTCAGCCCCAGCATTTT CASSWTGEGQPQHF
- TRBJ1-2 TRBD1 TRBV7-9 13 TGTGCCAGCCCATCAGACAGGGGGGATGGCTACACCTTC CASPSDRGDGYTF
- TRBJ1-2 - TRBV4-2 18 TGTGCCAGCAGCCAAGTGAGAAGAGAGGTGGCAGCCCCAGATGGCTACACCTTC CASSQVRREVAAPDGYTF
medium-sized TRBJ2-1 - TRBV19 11 TGTGCCAGTACTAGGGGGAATGAGCAGTTCTTC CASTRGNEQFF
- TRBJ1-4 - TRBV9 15 TGTGCCAGCAGCGTTTGGGGGGGGGCGGGTGAAAAACTGTTTTTT CASSVWGGAGEKLFF
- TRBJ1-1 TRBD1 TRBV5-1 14 TGCGCCAGCAGCCTGTACAGGGGATACACTGAAGCTTTCTTT CASSLYRGYTEAFF
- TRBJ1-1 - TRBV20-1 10 TGCAGTACGACGGGGGGGGGAGCTTTCTTT CSTTGGGAFF
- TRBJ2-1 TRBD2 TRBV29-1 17 TGCAGCGTTGTATCCGGAAGGGGTAGCGGGGGGCCTGGTGAGCAGTTCTTC CSVVSGRGSGGPGEQFF
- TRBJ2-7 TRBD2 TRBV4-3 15 TGCGCCAGCAGCCAAGATCTGCGGGGGGCCTACGAGCAGTACTTC CASSQDLRGAYEQYF
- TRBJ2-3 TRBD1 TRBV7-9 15 TGTGCCAGCAGCTACCGGGACAGTTACACAGATACGCAGTATTTT CASSYRDSYTDTQYF
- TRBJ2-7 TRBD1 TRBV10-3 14 TGTGCCATCAGTGAGGGACAGGGTCTAGAAGAGCAGTACTTC CAISEGQGLEEQYF
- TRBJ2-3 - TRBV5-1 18 TGCGCCAGCAAATGGGCCCTCTTAGCCGGGGGTAACACAGATACGCAGTATTTT CASKWALLAGGNTDTQYF
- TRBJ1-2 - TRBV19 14 TGTGCCACCCTTCAAGAAGACGGGGACTATGGCTACACCTTC CATLQEDGDYGYTF
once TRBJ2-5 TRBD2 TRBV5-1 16 TGCGCCAGCAGCACGACTAGCGGGGGGCTACGGGAGACCCAGTACTTC CASSTTSGGLRETQYF
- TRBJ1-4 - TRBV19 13 TGTGCCAGTAACCCAGGGATGTATGAAAAACTGTTTTTT CASNPGMYEKLFF